This TCR beta chain originates from a study of blood T cell repertoires in COVID-19. Background on the study: In each case, the material was cDNA or gDNA derived from T cells, B-cell-depleted T cells, or PBMCs.

Cohorts were based on clinical histories the participants reported. Repertoires were generated with immunoSEQ multiplex PCR, while TCRdb's copy carries only in-frame clones and drops some. This table has about 160,000 clones, under 90% appearing once. Trimming removed 4 bases from V and 4 bases from J, with 13 bases in between. Germline values: CDR1 LGHDT, CDR2 YNNKEL (reference sequence). The CDR3 consists of 14 residues. This clone was detected ten times or more. Within the sample, other DNA sequences also encode this same CDR3. V and J are TRBV3-1 (or the pseudogene TRBV3-2) and TRBJ1-1; the D gene is possibly TRBD1 (5 bases). The TCR sequence derives from a man aged 55 to 70 who had recovered from COVID-19. Material for sequencing was PBMCs or T cells enriched from blood (not recorded which). Here the CDR3 DNA reads TGTGCCAGCAGCCTCAGGGTGTTGGGCACTGAAGCTTTCTTT. It encodes CASSLRVLGTEAFF.